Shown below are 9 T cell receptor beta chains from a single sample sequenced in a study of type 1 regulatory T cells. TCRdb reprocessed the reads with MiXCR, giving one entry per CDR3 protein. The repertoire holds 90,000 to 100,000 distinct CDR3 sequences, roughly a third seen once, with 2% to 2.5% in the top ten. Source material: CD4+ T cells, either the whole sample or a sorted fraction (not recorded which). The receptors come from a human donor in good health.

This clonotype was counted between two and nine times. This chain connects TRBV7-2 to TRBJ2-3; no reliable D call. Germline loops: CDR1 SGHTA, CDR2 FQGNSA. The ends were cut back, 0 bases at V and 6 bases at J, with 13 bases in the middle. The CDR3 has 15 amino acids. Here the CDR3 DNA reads TGTGCCAGCAGCTTAGCGGCTCCCCCGGGCGATACGCAGTATTTT. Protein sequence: CASSLAAPPGDTQYF.

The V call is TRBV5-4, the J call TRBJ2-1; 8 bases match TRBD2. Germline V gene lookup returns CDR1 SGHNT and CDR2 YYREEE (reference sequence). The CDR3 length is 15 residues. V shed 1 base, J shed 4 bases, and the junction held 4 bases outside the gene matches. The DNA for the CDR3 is TGTGCCAGCAGCTTGTCGGGAGGGGGGTACAATGAGCAGTTCTTC. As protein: CASSLSGGGYNEQFF.

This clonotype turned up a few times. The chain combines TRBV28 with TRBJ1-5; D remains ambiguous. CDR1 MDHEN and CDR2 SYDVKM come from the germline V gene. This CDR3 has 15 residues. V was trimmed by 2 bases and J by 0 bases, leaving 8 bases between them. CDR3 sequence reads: CASSLPPYSNQPQHF. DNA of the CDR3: TGTGCCAGCAGTTTACCCCCTTATAGCAATCAGCCCCAGCATTTT. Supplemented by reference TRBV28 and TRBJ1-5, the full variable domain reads DVKVTQSSRYLVKRTGEKVFLECVQDMDHENMFWYRQDPGLGLRLIYFSYDVKMKEKGDIPEGYSVSREKKERFSLILESASTNQTSMYLCASSLPPYSNQPQHFGDGTRLSIL.

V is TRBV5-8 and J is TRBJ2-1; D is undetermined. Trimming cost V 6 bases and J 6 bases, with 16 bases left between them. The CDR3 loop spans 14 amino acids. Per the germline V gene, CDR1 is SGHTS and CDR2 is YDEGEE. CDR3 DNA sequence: TGTGCCAGCACTGGCCCGGCCTCTAGCAATGAGCAGTTCTTC. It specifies CASTGPASSNEQFF. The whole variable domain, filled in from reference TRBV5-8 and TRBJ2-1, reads EAGVTQSPTHLIKTRGQQATLRCSPISGHTSVYWYQQALGLGLQFLLWYDEGEERNRGNFPPRFSGRQFPNYSSELNVNALELEDSALYLCASTGPASSNEQFFGPGTRLTVL.

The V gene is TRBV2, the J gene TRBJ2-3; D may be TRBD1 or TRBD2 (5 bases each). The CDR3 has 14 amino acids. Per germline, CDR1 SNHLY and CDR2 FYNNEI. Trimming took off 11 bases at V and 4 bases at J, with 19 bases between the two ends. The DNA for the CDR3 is TGTGCCCTCTCTCTCCCGCAGGGACCAGATACGCAGTATTTT. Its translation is CALSLPQGPDTQYF.

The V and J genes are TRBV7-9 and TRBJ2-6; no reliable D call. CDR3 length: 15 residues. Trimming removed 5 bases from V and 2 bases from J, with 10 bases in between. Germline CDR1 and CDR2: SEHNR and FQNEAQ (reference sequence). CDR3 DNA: TGTGCCAGCAGCGAAAGCCTGGCTGGGGCCAACGTCCTGACTTTC. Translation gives CASSESLAGANVLTF.

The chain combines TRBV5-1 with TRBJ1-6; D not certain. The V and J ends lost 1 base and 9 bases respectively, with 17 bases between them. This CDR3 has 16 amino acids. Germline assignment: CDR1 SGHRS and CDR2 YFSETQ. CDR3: CASSLNVRSGTSPLHF. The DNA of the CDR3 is TGCGCCAGCAGCTTGAATGTACGTTCAGGTACTTCACCCCTCCACTTT. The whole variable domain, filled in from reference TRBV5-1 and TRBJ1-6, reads KAGVTQTPRYLIKTRGQQVTLSCSPISGHRSVSWYQQTPGQGLQFLFEYFSETQRNKGNFPGRFSGRQFSNSRSEMNVSTLELGDSALYLCASSLNVRSGTSPLHFGNGTRLTVT.

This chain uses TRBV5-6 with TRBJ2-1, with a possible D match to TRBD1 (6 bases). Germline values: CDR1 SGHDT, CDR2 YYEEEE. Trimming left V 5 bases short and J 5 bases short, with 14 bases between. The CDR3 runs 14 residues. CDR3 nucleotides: TGTGCCAGCAGGAGGGGACAACGGGACAATGAGCAGTTCTTC. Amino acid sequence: CASRRGQRDNEQFF.

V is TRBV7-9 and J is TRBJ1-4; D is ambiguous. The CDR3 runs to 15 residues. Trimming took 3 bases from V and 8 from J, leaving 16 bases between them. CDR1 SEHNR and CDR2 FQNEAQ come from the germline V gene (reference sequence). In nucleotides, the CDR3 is TGTGCCAGCAGCTTCGGCCCCCCGAGGGAGGAAAAACTGTTTTTT. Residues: CASSFGPPREEKLFF.